This entry concerns a single T cell receptor (beta chain). These data originate in a study of regulatory T cells in long-lasting Graves disease. Arm-PCR with iRepertoire HTBI primers amplified the CDR3 regions for these TCR beta libraries. MiXCR, run by TCRdb on the multiplex PCR reads, gives a single entry per CDR3 protein. The sample shows over 650,000 distinct CDR3 sequences, about 32% of them seen only once. Time point given: persistent/refractory GD, antithyroid drugs over 5 years with positive TRAb. Scientists built the TCR library using RNA that was extracted from PBMCs. Germline V gene sequence: CDR1 SGHAT, CDR2 FQNNGV. The CDR3 is made up of 14 amino acids. V dropped 6 bases and J dropped 0 bases, with 8 bases sitting between them.

The sequence was obtained from a female donor with Graves disease. Material: peripheral blood mononuclear cells (PBMCs), obtained when the disease was refractory, from a patient treated with antithyroid drugs. This chain links TRBV11-2 with TRBJ2-2; D is unresolved. The CDR3 loop is CASRASSNTGELFF. The DNA for the CDR3 is TGTGCCAGCAGAGCAAGTTCGAACACCGGGGAGCTGTTTTTT. Supplemented by reference TRBV11-2 and TRBJ2-2, the full variable domain reads EAGVAQSPRYKIIEKRQSVAFWCNPISGHATLYWYQQILGQGPKLLIQFQNNGVVDDSQLPKDRFSAERLKGVDSTLKIQPAKLEDSAVYLCASRASSNTGELFFGEGSRLTVL.